This T cell receptor (beta chain) was sequenced during a study of blood T cell repertoires in COVID-19. Study background: In each case, the material was cDNA or gDNA derived from T cells, B-cell-depleted T cells, or PBMCs.

Authors' analysis steps: Reference gene primer amplification yielded estimated nucleated cell counts. The assay was immunoSEQ multiplex PCR, and TCRdb's table has in-frame clones only and misses some. V and J calls and clone size are given by that table; D and trimming were obtained from the DNA. The data contain around 100,000 clones, roughly 90% of them singletons. Looked up from germline, CDR1 is SGHVS and CDR2 is FNYEAQ. The CDR3 totals 16 residues. V was clipped by 5 bases and J by 4 bases; unmatched bases: 9. Sequencing used peripheral blood. The chain is built from TRBV7-6 and TRBJ2-1; 9 bases are a match to TRBD2. This sequence originates from a human donor in a cohort sampled during active COVID-19. CDR3 in DNA: TGTGCCAGCAGCCCTCCGGGGCTAGCGGGGTACAATGAGCAGTTCTTC. Amino acids: CASSPPGLAGYNEQFF.